This TCR beta chain appears in the sequencing data of a study of neurological immune-mediated disorders. Study findings and constraints: None of the CDR3 amino acid sequences of expanded clones were shared across subjects, and this suggested private repertoires in all groups. The greatest TCR clonal expansion occurred in HTLV-1-associated myelopathy and the least in multiple sclerosis, which fell below healthy controls.

As to time point: longitudinal time-point 2. 2 million PBMCs stored at -80 C were the source of the unsorted libraries. There are 14 residues in the CDR3. Trimming shortened V by 2 bases and J by 8 bases, and 18 bases separated the two germline ends. Looked up from germline, CDR1 is SQVTM and CDR2 is ANQGSEA. This clonotype was seen repeatedly, ten times or more. No antigen is known for it. The cDNA was produced through 5'RACE with 10-nucleotide random UMIs. One entry per CDR3 protein, called by TCRdb with MiXCR from the 5' RACE reads. This sample has about 49,000 distinct CDR3 sequences, with approximately 14% found just once.

The sequenced material came from PBMCs. The source is a male donor with HTLV-1-associated myelopathy (HAM/TSP). The chain is built from TRBV29-1 and TRBJ1-2; D may be TRBD1 (5 bases). The CDR3 nucleotides are TGCAGCGTTGAAATGGGTATGGGGCTGGACGGCTACACCTTC. Amino acid sequence: CSVEMGMGLDGYTF.